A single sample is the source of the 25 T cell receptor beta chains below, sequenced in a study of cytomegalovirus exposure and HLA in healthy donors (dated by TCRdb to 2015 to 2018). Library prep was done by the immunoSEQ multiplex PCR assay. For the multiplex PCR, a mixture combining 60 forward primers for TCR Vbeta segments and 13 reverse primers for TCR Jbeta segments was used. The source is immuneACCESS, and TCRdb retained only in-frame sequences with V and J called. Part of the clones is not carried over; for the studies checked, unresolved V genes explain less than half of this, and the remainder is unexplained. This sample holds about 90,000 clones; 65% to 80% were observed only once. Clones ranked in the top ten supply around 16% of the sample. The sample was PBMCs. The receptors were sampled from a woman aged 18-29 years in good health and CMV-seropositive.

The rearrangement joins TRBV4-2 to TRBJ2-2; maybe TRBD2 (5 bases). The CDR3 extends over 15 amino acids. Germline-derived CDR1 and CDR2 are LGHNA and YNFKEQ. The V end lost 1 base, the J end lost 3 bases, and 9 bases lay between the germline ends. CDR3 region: CASSQALGDTGELFF. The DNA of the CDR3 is TGTGCCAGCAGCCAAGCACTAGGCGACACCGGGGAGCTGTTTTTT.

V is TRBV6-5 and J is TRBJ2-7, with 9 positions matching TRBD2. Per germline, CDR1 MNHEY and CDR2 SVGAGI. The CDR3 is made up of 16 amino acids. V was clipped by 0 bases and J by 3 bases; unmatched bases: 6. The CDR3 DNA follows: TGTGCCAGCAGTTACTCTTCCCTAGCGGGAAACTACGAGCAGTACTTC. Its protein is CASSYSSLAGNYEQYF.

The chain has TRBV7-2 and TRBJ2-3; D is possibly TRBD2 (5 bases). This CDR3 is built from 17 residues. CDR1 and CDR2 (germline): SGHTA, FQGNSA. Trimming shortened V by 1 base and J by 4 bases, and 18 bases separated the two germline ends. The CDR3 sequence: CASSLDGGSYASDTQYF. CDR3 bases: TGTGCCAGCAGCTTAGACGGAGGTAGCTATGCCTCAGATACGCAGTATTTT.

The CDR3 region has the DNA TGTGCCAGCAGCGTAGGAGGTAATAGCAATCAGCCCCAGCATTTT. Its translation: CASSVGGNSNQPQHF. The chain has TRBV9 and TRBJ1-5; D is unresolved. The CDR3 loop spans 15 amino acids. V shed 0 bases and J shed 0 bases, with 7 bases lying between them. Germline values: CDR1 SGDLS, CDR2 YYNGEE.

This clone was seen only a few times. DNA for the CDR3: TGTGCCAGCAGTCGTAGAGATACGCAGTATTTT. Amino acids: CASSRRDTQYF. The J gene is TRBJ2-3, the V gene TRBV6-6; D gene uncertain. With 5 bases removed from V and 5 bases from J, the gap between germline ends came to 5 bases. Germline CDR1 MNHNY, CDR2 SVGAGI (reference sequence). CDR3 length: 11 amino acids.

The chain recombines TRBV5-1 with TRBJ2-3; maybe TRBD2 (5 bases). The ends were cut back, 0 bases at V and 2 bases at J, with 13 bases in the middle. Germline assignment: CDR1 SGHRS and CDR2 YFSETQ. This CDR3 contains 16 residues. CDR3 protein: CASSLEAGRNTDTQYF. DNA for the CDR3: TGCGCCAGCAGCTTGGAGGCGGGCCGGAACACAGATACGCAGTATTTT.

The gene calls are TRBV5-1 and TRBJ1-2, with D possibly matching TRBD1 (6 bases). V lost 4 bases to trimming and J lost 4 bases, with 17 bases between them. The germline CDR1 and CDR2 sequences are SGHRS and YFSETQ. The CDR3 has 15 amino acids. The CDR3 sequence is CASSPDGAGAYGYTF. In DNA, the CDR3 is TGCGCCAGCAGCCCGGATGGGGCAGGGGCCTATGGCTACACCTTC.

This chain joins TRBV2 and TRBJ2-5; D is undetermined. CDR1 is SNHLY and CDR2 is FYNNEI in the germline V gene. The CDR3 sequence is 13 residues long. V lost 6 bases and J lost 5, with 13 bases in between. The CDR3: CASRVGTLETQYF. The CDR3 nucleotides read TGTGCCAGCAGAGTGGGCACCCTCGAGACCCAGTACTTC.

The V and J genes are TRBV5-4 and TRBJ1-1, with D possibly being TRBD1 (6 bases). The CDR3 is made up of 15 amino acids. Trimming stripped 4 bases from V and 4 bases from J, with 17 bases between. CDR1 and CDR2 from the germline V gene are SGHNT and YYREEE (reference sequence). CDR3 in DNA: TGTGCCAGCAGCAGGAGGGGGGGTTCCGGCACTGAAGCTTTCTTT. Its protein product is CASSRRGGSGTEAFF.

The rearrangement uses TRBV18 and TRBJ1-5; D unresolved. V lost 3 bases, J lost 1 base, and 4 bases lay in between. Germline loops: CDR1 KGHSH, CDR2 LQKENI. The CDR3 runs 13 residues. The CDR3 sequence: CASSPLSNQPQHF. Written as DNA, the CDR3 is TGTGCCAGCTCACCTCTGAGCAATCAGCCCCAGCATTTT.

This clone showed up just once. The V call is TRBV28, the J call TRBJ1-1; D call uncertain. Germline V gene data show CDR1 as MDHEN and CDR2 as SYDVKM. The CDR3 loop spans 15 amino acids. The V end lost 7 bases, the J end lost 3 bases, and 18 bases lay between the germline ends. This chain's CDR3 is CASKPLGLRDTEAFF. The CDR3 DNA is TGTGCCAGCAAACCCCTCGGCCTCCGGGACACTGAAGCTTTCTTT.

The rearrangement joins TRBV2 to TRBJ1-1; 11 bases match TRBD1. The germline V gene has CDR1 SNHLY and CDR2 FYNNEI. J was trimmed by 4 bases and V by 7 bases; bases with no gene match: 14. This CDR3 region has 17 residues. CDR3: CASNPRTGGSRGTEAFF. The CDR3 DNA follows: TGTGCCAGCAATCCCCGGACAGGGGGCTCCAGGGGCACTGAAGCTTTCTTT.

In DNA, the CDR3 is TGCGCCAGCAGTCCCCAACGCGGTAGGAATGAGCAGTTCTTC. As protein: CASSPQRGRNEQFF. The chain has TRBV10-1 and TRBJ2-1; D not certain. CDR1 and CDR2 (germline): WNHNN, SYGVQD (reference sequence). Trimming stripped 5 bases from V and 7 bases from J, with 15 bases between. CDR3 length: 14 residues.

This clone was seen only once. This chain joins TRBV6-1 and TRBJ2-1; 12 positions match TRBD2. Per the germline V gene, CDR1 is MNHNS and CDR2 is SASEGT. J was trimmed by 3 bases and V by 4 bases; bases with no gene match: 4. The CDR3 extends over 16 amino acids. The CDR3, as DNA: TGTGCCAGCAGTGTCACACTAGCGGGGGGCTACAATGAGCAGTTCTTC. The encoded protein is CASSVTLAGGYNEQFF.

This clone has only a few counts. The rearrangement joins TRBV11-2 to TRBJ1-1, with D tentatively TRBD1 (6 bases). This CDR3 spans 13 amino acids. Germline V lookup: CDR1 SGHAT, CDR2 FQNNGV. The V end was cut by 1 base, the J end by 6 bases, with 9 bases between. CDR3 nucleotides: TGTGCCAGCAGCTTAGCTGGGGGCCCTGAAGCTTTCTTT. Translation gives CASSLAGGPEAFF.

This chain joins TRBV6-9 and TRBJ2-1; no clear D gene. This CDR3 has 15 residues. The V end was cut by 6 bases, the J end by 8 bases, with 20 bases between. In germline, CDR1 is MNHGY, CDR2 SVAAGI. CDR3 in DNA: TGTGCCAGCAGGGTGTGGCCTAGACCCGAGGATGAGCAGTTCTTC. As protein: CASRVWPRPEDEQFF.

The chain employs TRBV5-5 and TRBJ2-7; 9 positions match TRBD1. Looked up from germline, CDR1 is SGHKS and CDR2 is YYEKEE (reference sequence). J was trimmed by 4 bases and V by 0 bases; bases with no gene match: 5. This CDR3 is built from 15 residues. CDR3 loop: CASSLALGQGYEQYF. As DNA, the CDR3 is TGTGCCAGCAGCTTGGCATTGGGACAGGGATACGAGCAGTACTTC.

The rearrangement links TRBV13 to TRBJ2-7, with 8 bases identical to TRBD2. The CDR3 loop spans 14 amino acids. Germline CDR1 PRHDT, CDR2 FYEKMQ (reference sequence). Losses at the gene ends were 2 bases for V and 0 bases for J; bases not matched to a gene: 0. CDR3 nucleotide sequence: TGTGCCAGCAGCTTAAGCGGGAGCTCCTACGAGCAGTACTTC. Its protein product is CASSLSGSSYEQYF.

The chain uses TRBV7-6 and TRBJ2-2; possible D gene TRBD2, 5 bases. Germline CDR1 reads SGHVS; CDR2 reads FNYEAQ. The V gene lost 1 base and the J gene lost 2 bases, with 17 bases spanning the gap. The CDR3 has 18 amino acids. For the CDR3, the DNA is TGTGCCAGCAGCTTAGTGGACTCCTCCCATACTAACACCGGGGAGCTGTTTTTT. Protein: CASSLVDSSHTNTGELFF.

CDR3 coding DNA: TGTGCCAGCAATAGCCGTACGAACACCGGGGAGCTGTTTTTT. Its protein product is CASNSRTNTGELFF. The chain combines TRBV6-5 with TRBJ2-2; D unclear. Trimming shortened V by 7 bases and J by 0 bases, and 9 bases separated the two germline ends. This CDR3 region has 14 residues. The germline gives CDR1 MNHEY, CDR2 SVGAGI.

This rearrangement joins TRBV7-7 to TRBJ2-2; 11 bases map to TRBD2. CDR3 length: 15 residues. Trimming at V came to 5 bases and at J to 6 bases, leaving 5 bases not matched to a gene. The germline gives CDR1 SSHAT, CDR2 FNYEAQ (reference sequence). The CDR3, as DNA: TGTGCCAGCAGCCCACTAGCGGGGGCGGCCGGGGAGCTGTTTTTT. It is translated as CASSPLAGAAGELFF.

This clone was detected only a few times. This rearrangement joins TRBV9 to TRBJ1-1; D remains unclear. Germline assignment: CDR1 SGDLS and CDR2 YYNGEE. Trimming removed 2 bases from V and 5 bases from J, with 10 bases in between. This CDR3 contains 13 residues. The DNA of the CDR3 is TGTGCCAGCAGCGTGTCGGGAGGTACTGAAGCTTTCTTT. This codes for CASSVSGGTEAFF.

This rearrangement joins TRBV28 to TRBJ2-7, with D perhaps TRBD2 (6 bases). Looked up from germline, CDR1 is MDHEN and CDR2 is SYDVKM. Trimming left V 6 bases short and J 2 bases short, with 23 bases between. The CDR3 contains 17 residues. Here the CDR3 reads CASRGFEGSSGAYEQYF. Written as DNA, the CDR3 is TGTGCCAGCAGAGGGTTCGAGGGGTCTTCGGGAGCCTACGAGCAGTACTTC.

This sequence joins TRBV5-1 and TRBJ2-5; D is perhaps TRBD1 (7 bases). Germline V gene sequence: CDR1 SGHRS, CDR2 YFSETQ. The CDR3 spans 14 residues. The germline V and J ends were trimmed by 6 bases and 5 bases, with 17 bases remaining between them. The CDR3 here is CASTDQGGLETQYF. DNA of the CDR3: TGCGCCAGCACCGACCAGGGGGGTTTGGAGACCCAGTACTTC.

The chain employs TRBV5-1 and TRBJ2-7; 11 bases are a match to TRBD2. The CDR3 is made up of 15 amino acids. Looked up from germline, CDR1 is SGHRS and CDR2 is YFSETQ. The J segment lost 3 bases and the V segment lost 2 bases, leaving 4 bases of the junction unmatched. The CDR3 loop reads CASSFTTSGDYEQYF. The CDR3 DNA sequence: TGCGCCAGCAGCTTTACGACTAGCGGGGACTACGAGCAGTACTTC.